Listed below are T cell receptor beta chains from one sample, sequenced in a study of tumor-infiltrating lymphocytes in primary liver carcinoma. TCRdb processed the multiplex PCR reads anew with MiXCR; each CDR3 protein has one entry. Among hundreds of thousands of distinct CDR3 sequences listed, around three fifths were seen once. Sequencing was performed on peripheral blood. The source is a woman aged 25 to 45 with primary liver carcinoma and hepatitis B virus infection. CDR3s include the opening cysteine and the closing phenylalanine or tryptophan. D genes are given only for firm matches. Size tells how often a clone was seen (once, few, many) or the class of an expanded clone, and some rows leave it out.

TRBV6-6	NA	NA	TRBJ1-4	TGTGCCAGCAGTTACGTTGGCACCGGCCGGGAAAAACTGTTTTTT	CASSYVGTGREKLFF
TRBV28	NA	NA	TRBJ2-2	TGTGCCAACAGACCGGACGGCACCGGGGAGCTGTTTTTT	CANRPDGTGELFF
TRBV28	NA	NA	TRBJ2-7	TGTGCCAGCAGTCTGCGGCCTTTTTCGGGCCTCGAGCAGTACTTC	CASSLRPFSGLEQYF
TRBV6-1	few	NA	TRBJ1-3	TGTGCCAGCAGTGAATGGGGGGCGCGGTACACCATATATTTT	CASSEWGARYTIYF
TRBV12-3/TRBV12-4	NA	NA	TRBJ1-1	TGTGCCAGCAGGCCTGCGGGTTCGCAAGCTTTCTTT	CASRPAGSQAFF
TRBV29-1	NA	TRBD2	TRBJ2-7	TGCAGCGTTACTGGGCTAGCGGCCCACTACGAGTACTACTTC	CSVTGLAAHYEYYF
TRBV28	NA	NA	TRBJ1-2	TGTGCCAGCAGTTTGTGGGGGGCGACCGTACCCAACTATGGCTACACCTTC	CASSLWGATVPNYGYTF
TRBV12-5	few	TRBD2	TRBJ2-7	TGTGCTAGTCGTCGCGGGGGAACCGAGCAGTACTTC	CASRRGGTEQYF
TRBV6-8	NA	TRBD2	TRBJ2-5	TGTGCCAGCAGTCGCCACGGGACTAGTGGTCGGGAGACCCAGTACTTC	CASSRHGTSGRETQYF
TRBV6-1	few	NA	TRBJ1-4	TGTGCCAGCCGGGGGGTTGCAACTAATGAAAAACTGTTTTTT	CASRGVATNEKLFF
TRBV14	NA	NA	TRBJ1-2	TGTGCCAGCAGCCAAGATCAGAGACAGATCGATGGCTACACCTTC	CASSQDQRQIDGYTF
TRBV12-3/TRBV12-4	NA	TRBD1	TRBJ2-2	TGTGCCAGCACTTCGACAGGGATTGGGGAGCTGTTTTTT	CASTSTGIGELFF
TRBV4-3	many	TRBD1	TRBJ1-2	TGCGCCAGCAGCCAAGATCAGGGGGCCAACTATGGCTACACCTTC	CASSQDQGANYGYTF
TRBV13	NA	NA	TRBJ2-5	TGTGCCAGCAGCTTAATAAAGCTGGGAGAGACCCAGTACTTC	CASSLIKLGETQYF
TRBV12-3/TRBV12-4	NA	TRBD2	TRBJ2-1	TGTGCCAGCAGTTCACCCGTACCCATACAGGGTGAGCCTAGCGGGAGACTCTACAATGAGCAGTTCTTC	CASSSPVPIQGEPSGRLYNEQFF
TRBV4-2	NA	NA	TRBJ1-2	TGTGCCAGCAGCCAAGAAATGCTAGGGAACTATGGCTACACCTTC	CASSQEMLGNYGYTF
TRBV12-3/TRBV12-4	many	TRBD2	TRBJ2-1	TGTGCCAGCGGTAATAGGGCGGGAGGGTCCTACAATGAGCAGTTCTTC	CASGNRAGGSYNEQFF
TRBV12-3/TRBV12-4	many	TRBD2	TRBJ2-7	TGTGCCAGCAGACCGGGACTAGCGGGAACCTACGAGCAGTACTTC	CASRPGLAGTYEQYF
TRBV28	NA	NA	TRBJ2-3	TGTGCCAGCAGTAGCGGAATAACGGATACGCAGTATTTT	CASSSGITDTQYF
TRBV13	NA	TRBD1	TRBJ2-7	TGTGCCCGCAGCACCCGGGACAGGGTATACGAGCAGTACTTC	CARSTRDRVYEQYF
TRBV12-3/TRBV12-4	NA	NA	TRBJ2-1	TGTGCCAGCAGTTTGGACTCAAACTACAATGAGCAGTTCTTC	CASSLDSNYNEQFF
TRBV11-2	many	NA	TRBJ1-5	TGTGCCAGCAGCTTATCGGGGAACCGTCAGCCCCAGCATTTT	CASSLSGNRQPQHF
TRBV11-2	once	NA	TRBJ1-1	TGTGCCAGCAGCGCTCGGAACATGGGGCGCAAGAGGTGGAGTAACTCTGAAGCTTTCTTT	CASSARNMGRKRWSNSEAFF
TRBV18	NA	TRBD1	TRBJ1-2	TGTGCCAGCTCACCGATCGCTGAGTTGGGGGGACAGAAATATGGCTACACCTTC	CASSPIAELGGQKYGYTF
TRBV10-3	NA	NA	TRBJ1-5	TGTGCCATCAGGGGCTCTGGCTTTGGAACCCAGCATTTT	CAIRGSGFGTQHF
TRBV7-8	NA	TRBD1	TRBJ1-5	TGTACCAGCAGCCCCCACGGACAGGGAGGAAATCAGCCCCAGCATTTC	CTSSPHGQGGNQPQHF
TRBV30	NA	NA	TRBJ1-5	TGTGCCTGGAGTGTGACGGAGAATCAGCCCCTGCATTTT	CAWSVTENQPLHF
TRBV11-2	NA	TRBD1	TRBJ2-1	TGTGCCAGCAGCATACAAGTAGGGCAGGGGGACAATGAGCAGTTCTTC	CASSIQVGQGDNEQFF
TRBV7-9	NA	NA	TRBJ2-5	TGTGCCAACAGGACGATTAGAGGTGAAGGGCTATCAGAGACCCAGTACTTC	CANRTIRGEGLSETQYF
TRBV5-6	few	NA	TRBJ2-3	TGTGCCAGCAGCTTGGGTGGTAATTCAGATACGCAGTATTTT	CASSLGGNSDTQYF
TRBV6-5	NA	TRBD1	TRBJ1-1	TGTGCCAGCAGTCATAGGGGGCTTGAAGCTTTCTTT	CASSHRGLEAFF
TRBV4-3	many	NA	TRBJ1-3	TGCGCCAGCAGCCAAGGGGGAGTTGGCTCTGGAAACACCATATATTTT	CASSQGGVGSGNTIYF
TRBV6-2/TRBV6-3	few	TRBD2	TRBJ2-1	TGTGCCAGCACCCCCGACCCCCGACGGTCGTGGCGGGAGAATATCAATGAGCAGTTCTTC	CASTPDPRRSWRENINEQFF
TRBV6-2/TRBV6-3	many	TRBD1	TRBJ1-4	TGTGCCAGCAGAACCGGGACAGGGCCAAGAAAAAGTGAAAAACTGTTTTTT	CASRTGTGPRKSEKLFF
TRBV7-9	NA	NA	TRBJ2-7	TGTGCCAGCAGCCCCGGGACTTCTATTTACGAGCAGTACTTC	CASSPGTSIYEQYF
TRBV4-2	NA	NA	TRBJ2-7	TGTGCCAGCAGCCAAGTGGTCCTAAGCTCCTACGAGCAGTACTTC	CASSQVVLSSYEQYF
TRBV5-5	many	NA	TRBJ2-2	TGTGCCAGCAGAAACAGCTGGTCCGGGGAGCTGTTTTTT	CASRNSWSGELFF
TRBV6-5	NA	NA	TRBJ2-1	TGTGCCAGCAGGGCGAGCAGGAGATCGTACAATGAGCAGTTCTTC	CASRASRRSYNEQFF
TRBV1	few	NA	TRBJ2-1	TGCACCAGCAGCCAACGCCTCGGTAACTGGCCCAATTCCTACAATGAGCAGTTCTTC	CTSSQRLGNWPNSYNEQFF
TRBV6-5	NA	NA	TRBJ2-3	TGTGCCAGCAGTGATTGGACAGTCGGTCGTGATACGCAGTATTTT	CASSDWTVGRDTQYF
TRBV6-5	NA	NA	TRBJ1-4	TGTGCCATCGGCCGGGACAATAAAAAACTGTTTTTT	CAIGRDNKKLFF
TRBV6-5	NA	NA	TRBJ2-7	TGTGCCAGCAGTTACAAGGACAGCAGCTCCTACAAGCAGTGTTTC	CASSYKDSSSYKQCF
TRBV29-1	NA	TRBD2	TRBJ2-5	TGCAGCGTTGGTTCCGGGAGGGAGGAACAAGAGACCCAGTACTTC	CSVGSGREEQETQYF
TRBV14	NA	NA	TRBJ2-7	TGTGCCAGCAGCCAAGGGCGGAACTACGAGCAGTACTTC	CASSQGRNYEQYF